This T cell receptor beta chain was recovered during a study of beta chain features in type 1 diabetes. In the study overall: Healthy donors and patients showed comparable age, gender and cell yields.

Findings and limits, study-wide: In the patient group, naive, central memory and Treg TCRB repertoires seemed more alike than in the healthy donor group. In every one of the four CD4+ subsets, TCRB CDR3s were moderately but significantly shorter in Type 1 diabetes patients.

The entirety of the isolated RNA underwent reverse transcription, so expressed TCRB transcripts were sequenced. Sequenced by immunoSEQ multiplex PCR; TCRdb stores in-frame clones only, minus some. The sample shows a few hundred thousand clones, approximately 12% of them seen only once. V trimming: 7 bases; J trimming: 3 bases; junction bases outside the gene matches: 7. The germline gives CDR1 SGHRS, CDR2 YFSETQ. The CDR3 contains 13 residues. This clone showed up just a few times. Its antigen is still unknown. The gene calls are TRBV5-1 and TRBJ2-7, with 7 nucleotides matching TRBD1. The TCR originated in a woman aged 18-29 years with type 1 diabetes. Sequenced material: naive CD4+ T cells from blood. The CDR3 is CASRDSQNYEQYF. The CDR3 nucleotides read TGCGCCAGCCGGGACAGCCAGAACTACGAGCAGTACTTC. Full variable domain (outside the CDR3, taken from reference TRBV5-1 and TRBJ2-7): KAGVTQTPRYLIKTRGQQVTLSCSPISGHRSVSWYQQTPGQGLQFLFEYFSETQRNKGNFPGRFSGRQFSNSRSEMNVSTLELGDSALYLCASRDSQNYEQYFGPGTRLTVT.